This T cell receptor (beta chain) was documented in a study of T cells in Graves' hyperthyroidism and ophthalmopathy. The wider study: Peripheral blood draws took place at initial diagnosis, ahead of any treatment.

V lost 4 bases to trimming and J lost 3 bases; unmatched junction nucleotides: 3. The germline V gene encodes CDR1 KGHSH and CDR2 LQKENI. This CDR3 has 14 residues. The study, taken as a whole, reports: Most thyroid clonotypes expanded above 0.001 were also detected in blood.

Note on this clonotype: The antigen is undetermined.

Amplification targeted TCR beta CDR3 regions from RNA transcripts. Carried out on the TCR CDR3, a first-round RT-PCR used the HTBI primer set. TCRdb passed the multiplex PCR reads through MiXCR, listing each CDR3 protein once. The sample comprises 550,000 to 650,000 distinct CDR3 sequences, 14% of which are singletons, and more than 11% rests with the top ten. The study enrolled patients aged 18 to 65 with newly diagnosed hyperthyroidism of under 2 months' duration. Uncontrolled infections, other autoimmune diseases, pregnancy or lactation led to exclusion of patients. The gene calls are TRBV18 and TRBJ1-2; 9 bases map to TRBD1. Input material: blood. This sequence originates from a woman in her thirties or forties with Graves' hyperthyroidism. The CDR3 DNA sequence: TGTGCCAGCTCACTACGACAGGGGGACTATGGCTACACCTTC. This codes for CASSLRQGDYGYTF. The full variable domain, with the rest looked up from reference TRBV18 and TRBJ1-2, is NAGVMQNPRHLVRRRGQEARLRCSPMKGHSHVYWYRQLPEEGLKFMVYLQKENIIDESGMPKERFSAEFPKEGPSILRIQQVVRGDSAAYFCASSLRQGDYGYTFGSGTRLTVV.